This T cell receptor beta chain comes out of a study of shared clonotypes between healthy human individuals. Study-level information: Each donor's CD8 memory used one plate, CD8 naive two, each CD4 subset three. General study results and limits: Generation probability values for non-shared clonotypes were lower than those for clonotypes shared by all four donors. Clonotype sharing across several donors was observed for roughly 5% of naive CD4 clonotypes.

On this clone itself: Its antigen is unidentified.

V was shortened by 3 bases and J by 9 bases, with 16 bases between the two germline ends. The CDR3 spans 14 residues. Germline values: CDR1 SGDLS, CDR2 YYNGEE. Clones were read by immunoSEQ multiplex PCR, and TCRdb kept only the in-frame ones, dropping some. The table includes some 2,500,000 clones, 80% to 95% detected once. This chain uses TRBV9 with TRBJ1-5; D remains unclear. The clonotype originates from a man between 18 and 35 years old in good health. Some clones in this sample may be carry-over from other donors' samples. Sequenced sample: naive CD4+ T cells from PBMCs. Sample subset: CD45RA+ positively selected. The CDR3 DNA follows: TGTGCCAGCAGCGCAGGACCGCAGGTGGGGCCCCAGCATTTT. As protein: CASSAGPQVGPQHF.